This TCR beta chain was retrieved from a study of spatial heterogeneity in lung cancer. Time point defined: sample taken at primary tumor resection. Donation came from about 72 patients with untreated early-stage non-small cell lung cancer. Tumor, nontumor lung or frozen PBMC supplied whole RNA that was sequenced unsorted. There are many counts of this clonotype. Trimming left V 4 bases short and J 7 bases short, with 6 bases between. The CDR3 totals 11 residues. CDR1 and CDR2 from the germline V gene are SGHNT and YYREEE (reference sequence). Every TCR cDNA molecule carried a tag that served as a unique molecular identifier. TCRdb reanalysed the 5' RACE reads using MiXCR and keeps one entry per CDR3 protein. The data contain about 3,300 distinct CDR3 sequences, around 9.8% of them seen just once; the ten biggest clones take up around 28%.

Specimen: normal lung tissue next to the tumor, collected at surgery. The TCR originated in a male donor with early-stage non-small cell lung cancer. The chain uses TRBV5-4 and TRBJ2-1, with D hard to call. CDR3 loop: CASSLGNEQFF. DNA for the CDR3: TGTGCCAGCAGCCTGGGTAATGAGCAGTTCTTC.